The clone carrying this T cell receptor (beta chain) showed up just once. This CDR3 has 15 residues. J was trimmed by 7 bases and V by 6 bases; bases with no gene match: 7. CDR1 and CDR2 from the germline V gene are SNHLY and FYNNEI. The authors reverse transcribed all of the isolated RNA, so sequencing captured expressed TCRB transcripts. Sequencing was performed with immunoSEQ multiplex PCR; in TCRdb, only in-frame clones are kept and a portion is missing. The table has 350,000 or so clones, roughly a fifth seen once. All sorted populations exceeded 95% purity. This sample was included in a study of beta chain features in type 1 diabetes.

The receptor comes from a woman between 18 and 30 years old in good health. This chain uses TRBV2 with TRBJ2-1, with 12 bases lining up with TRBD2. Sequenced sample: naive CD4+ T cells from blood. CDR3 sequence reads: CASSALAGGPNEQFF. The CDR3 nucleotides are TGTGCCAGCAGCGCTCTAGCGGGGGGGCCTAATGAGCAGTTCTTC.